A selection of T cell receptor beta chains follows, all from one sample in a study of CD8 T cells in Susac syndrome. A single record per CDR3 protein comes from TCRdb applying MiXCR to the immunoSEQ multiplex PCR reads. The profile covers about 240,000 distinct CDR3 sequences, with roughly 95% appearing a single time and approximately 0.094% taken by the ten largest. Input material: CD4+ T cells from PBMCs. Every receptor here comes from a human donor with Susac syndrome. Both conserved end residues are part of each CDR3. Each record gives: D gene, J gene, clone size, V gene, CDR3 protein, CDR3 DNA. D genes are given only for firm matches. Size is omitted from some rows. Given values are once, few, many or a class for expanded clones.

>-|TRBJ2-5|-|TRBV29-1
CSVDPHVGETQYF
TGCAGCGTTGACCCCCATGTGGGGGAGACCCAGTACTTC
>TRBD2|TRBJ2-5|-|TRBV2
CASYGRGPQETQYF
TGTGCCTCCTACGGGAGGGGACCCCAAGAGACCCAGTACTTC
>-|TRBJ2-5|-|TRBV11-2
CASSLEVGETQYF
TGTGCCAGCAGCTTAGAGGTGGGAGAGACCCAGTACTTC
>TRBD1|TRBJ2-7|-|TRBV5-6
CASSLVGQRFYEQYF
TGTGCCAGCAGCTTGGTGGGACAGCGATTTTACGAGCAGTACTTC
>-|TRBJ2-5|-|TRBV18
CASSPDIQETQYF
TGTGCCAGCTCTCCGGACATACAAGAGACCCAGTACTTC
>-|TRBJ2-2|-|TRBV9
CASSSRVTGGDTGELFF
TGTGCCAGCAGCTCCAGGGTGACCGGGGGTGACACCGGGGAGCTGTTTTTT
>TRBD1|TRBJ1-2|once|TRBV4-1
CASSQVGQGRNGYTF
TGCGCCAGCAGCCAAGTCGGACAGGGGCGGAATGGCTACACCTTC
>TRBD2|TRBJ2-1|few|TRBV25-1
CASSGGLPYNEQFF
TGTGCCAGCAGTGGGGGACTACCGTACAATGAGCAGTTCTTC
>-|TRBJ2-3|-|TRBV20-1
CSAGDTQYF
TGCAGTGCTGGTGATACGCAGTATTTT
>-|TRBJ2-3|-|TRBV3-1
CASSTPRGADTQYF
TGTGCCAGCAGCACTCCGAGGGGTGCAGATACGCAGTATTTT
>-|TRBJ2-2|-|TRBV5-4
CASSTGPGGTGELFF
TGTGCCAGCAGCACCGGGCCCGGAGGGACCGGGGAGCTGTTTTTT
>-|TRBJ1-1|-|TRBV6-5
CASRFPSGAEAFF
TGTGCCAGCAGATTCCCTTCGGGGGCTGAGGCTTTCTTT
>-|TRBJ2-2|once|TRBV5-1
CASSLADTGELFF
TGCGCCAGCAGCTTGGCAGATACCGGGGAGCTGTTTTTT
>-|TRBJ2-5|-|TRBV5-1
CASSLGTAKETQYF
TGCGCCAGCAGCTTGGGGACCGCCAAAGAGACCCAGTACTTC
>TRBD2|TRBJ2-7|-|TRBV20-1
CSAREPSGRNYEQYF
TGCAGTGCTAGAGAGCCTAGCGGGAGAAACTACGAGCAGTACTTC
>TRBD1|TRBJ1-4|-|TRBV20-1
CSARETGWREKLFF
TGCAGTGCTAGAGAGACAGGGTGGAGAGAAAAACTGTTTTTT
>-|TRBJ2-3|-|TRBV7-8
CASSPTDSSTDTQYF
TGTGCCAGCAGCCCTACGGACTCTAGCACAGATACGCAGTATTTT
>-|TRBJ2-3|-|TRBV29-1
CSVGVQEPGSTDTQYF
TGCAGCGTTGGAGTACAAGAGCCGGGTAGCACAGATACGCAGTATTTT
>-|TRBJ1-4|once|TRBV28
CASKAGKLFF
TGTGCCAGCAAGGCGGGAAAACTGTTTTTT
>-|TRBJ1-2|-|TRBV30
CAWSVGQRGYTF
TGTGCCTGGAGTGTAGGGCAGAGAGGCTACACCTTC
>-|TRBJ2-3|-|TRBV20-1
CSARDPSKARGTDTQYF
TGCAGTGCTAGAGATCCCTCCAAGGCCAGAGGGACAGATACGCAGTATTTT
>-|TRBJ2-7|-|TRBV15
CATSRVGQSEQYF
TGTGCCACCAGCAGAGTGGGACAATCCGAGCAGTACTTC
>-|TRBJ2-2|-|TRBV29-1
CSVERGTGELFF
TGCAGCGTTGAAAGGGGGACCGGGGAGCTGTTTTTT
>-|TRBJ1-4|-|TRBV20-1
CSARISGQNEKLFF
TGCAGTGCTCGGATCTCAGGACAGAATGAAAAACTGTTTTTT
>-|TRBJ2-2|-|TRBV5-6
CASSLFTRDTGELFF
TGTGCCAGCAGCTTGTTTACTCGAGACACCGGGGAGCTGTTTTTT
>-|TRBJ2-7|-|TRBV5-1
CASSLGMGATGEQYF
TGCGCCAGCAGCTTGGGGATGGGAGCCACCGGCGAGCAGTACTTC
>-|TRBJ1-2|-|TRBV5-6
CASSLTDEIYGYTF
TGTGCCAGCAGCTTGACCGATGAAATCTATGGCTACACCTTC
>-|TRBJ2-3|-|TRBV27
CASSSSSADTQYF
TGTGCCAGCAGTTCGTCATCAGCAGATACGCAGTATTTT
>-|TRBJ2-7|-|TRBV21-1
CASSKAGGSPLGYEQYF
TGTGCCAGCAGCAAAGCAGGAGGAAGTCCCCTGGGATACGAGCAGTACTTC
>TRBD2|TRBJ2-3|-|TRBV7-9
CASSLGGGSGDTQYF
TGTGCCAGCAGCTTAGGGGGCGGGAGCGGAGATACGCAGTATTTT
>-|TRBJ1-5|-|TRBV3-1
CASSHRSGNQPQHF
TGTGCCAGCAGCCACAGGTCGGGCAATCAGCCCCAGCATTTT
>-|TRBJ2-3|-|TRBV25-1
CASSYGLAPRDTQYF
TGTGCCAGCAGTTATGGTCTAGCTCCCCGAGATACGCAGTATTTT
>-|TRBJ2-2|-|TRBV9
CASSGKRGVTGELFF
TGTGCCAGCAGCGGTAAGCGTGGGGTCACCGGGGAGCTGTTTTTT
>-|TRBJ2-2|-|TRBV7-3
CASSRDPNTGELFF
TGTGCCAGCAGCCGGGACCCCAACACCGGGGAGCTGTTTTTT
>TRBD1|TRBJ2-3|-|TRBV28
CASTNGGQGAFLGTDTQYF
TGTGCCAGCACCAACGGGGGACAGGGGGCATTTTTAGGCACAGATACGCAGTATTTT
>-|TRBJ2-2|-|TRBV5-6
CASRSTRDRGELFF
TGTGCCAGCAGAAGTACCCGGGACCGCGGGGAGCTGTTTTTT
>-|TRBJ2-3|-|TRBV6-6
CASGRAHTDTQYF
TGTGCCAGTGGGCGAGCTCACACAGATACGCAGTATTTT